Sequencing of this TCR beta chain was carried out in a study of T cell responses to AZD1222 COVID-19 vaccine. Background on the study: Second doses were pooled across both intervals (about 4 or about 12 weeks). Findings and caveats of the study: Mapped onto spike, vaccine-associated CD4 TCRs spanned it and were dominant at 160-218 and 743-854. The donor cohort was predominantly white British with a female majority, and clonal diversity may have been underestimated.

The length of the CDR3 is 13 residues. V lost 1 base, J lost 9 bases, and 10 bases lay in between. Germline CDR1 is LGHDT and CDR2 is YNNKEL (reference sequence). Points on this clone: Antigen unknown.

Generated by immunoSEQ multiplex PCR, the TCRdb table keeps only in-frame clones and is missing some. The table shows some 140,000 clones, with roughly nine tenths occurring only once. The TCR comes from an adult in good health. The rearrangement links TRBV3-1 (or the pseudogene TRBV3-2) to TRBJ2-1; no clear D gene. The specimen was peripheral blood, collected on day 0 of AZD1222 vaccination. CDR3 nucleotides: TGTGCCAGCAGCCAAGGCCTCTTGGGTGAGCAGTTCTTC. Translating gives CASSQGLLGEQFF.